This T cell receptor (beta chain) was captured by sequencing in a study of lung T cells in sarcoidosis with Löfgren's syndrome. Study conclusions and caveats: Multiple Löfgren's syndrome patients reportedly shared TRAV12-1 and TRBV2 CDR3 motifs. TRBV2 was the preferred pairing partner of TRAV12-1, with similar CDR3s. Sarcoidosis antigen recognition was only suggested, antigen unidentified.

The CDR3 is made up of 14 amino acids. Trimming left V 5 bases short and J 3 bases short, with 12 bases between. Germline V lookup: CDR1 MGHDK, CDR2 SYGVNS. This clonotype was seen at least ten times. What it binds is unknown. In TCRdb, the reads were re-called with MiXCR into one record per CDR3 protein. The top ten clones hold approximately 0.77% of a sample with some 19,000 distinct CDR3 sequences, roughly a fifth of them seen once. This sequence was found in a human donor with sarcoidosis (Löfgren's syndrome or another form), or a control subject (not recorded which). The chain recombines TRBV25-1 with TRBJ2-3, with TRBD2 as a possible D gene (6 bases). Sequenced: CD4+ T cells from bronchoalveolar lavage. The chain's CDR3 is CASSRDLGTDTQYF. In nucleotides, the CDR3 is TGTGCCAGCAGTCGGGACTTGGGGACAGATACGCAGTATTTT.